This T cell receptor (beta chain) was profiled in a study of CD8+ T cells in alopecia areata. Study findings and constraints: While patients received tofacitinib, many expanded lesional clones remained present in scalp and blood.

Following extraction, RNA underwent reverse transcription to cDNA, which served as the sequencing template. The repertoire was sequenced with immunoSEQ multiplex PCR; TCRdb's copy has only in-frame clones and lacks some. The data contain about 140,000 clones, roughly four fifths of them singletons. The CDR3 contains 19 residues. V lost 2 bases and J lost 4; bases outside the gene matches: 15. CDR1 is SGHDT and CDR2 is YYEEEE in the germline V gene. The treatment was: oral pan-JAK inhibitor, 5-10 mg twice daily. Collected material from alopecia areata patients comprised lesional scalp punch biopsies and peripheral blood. In the case of this clone: The antigen remains unidentified.

The genes are TRBV5-6 and TRBJ2-3; the match to TRBD2 covers 11 bases. The origin of this receptor is a human donor with alopecia areata. The material sequenced was CD8+ T cells sorted from blood, taken at week 4, from a patient treated with tofacitinib. The CDR3 coding sequence is TGTGCCAGCAGCTTCTCCCCGGGGTCTAGCGGGGGGTTTTCAGATACGCAGTATTTT. Translating gives CASSFSPGSSGGFSDTQYF. The variable domain in full, with the rest retrieved from reference TRBV5-6 and TRBJ2-3, is DAGVTQSPTHLIKTRGQQVTLRCSPKSGHDTVSWYQQALGQGPQFIFQYYEEEERQRGNFPDRFSGHQFPNYSSELNVNALLLGDSALYLCASSFSPGSSGGFSDTQYFGPGTRLTVL.